Detailed here is one T cell receptor (beta chain). What it recognizes is unknown. Germline assignment: CDR1 SGHVS and CDR2 FQNEAQ. The CDR3 consists of 16 residues. Trimming removed 5 bases from V and 2 bases from J, with 16 bases in between. This record comes from a study of cytomegalovirus exposure and HLA in healthy donors. Study-wide results and caveats: Later analysis identified a missense DCLRE1C variant that was linked to TCR beta V- and J-gene trimming. Reported findings show TCR beta sequences accurately forecast HLA-A and HLA-B alleles in most subjects. Researchers catalogued 164 TCR beta chains as cytomegalovirus-associated. Rarity characterized most TCR sequences, yet some public TCRs appeared in many donors.

This PCR relied on a set of 60 Vbeta primers and 13 Jbeta primers. Only in-frame clones appear in the TCRdb table, and some are missing; sequencing was by immunoSEQ multiplex PCR. The sample has about 110,000 clones; 70% to 80% are singletons. The V and J genes are TRBV7-8 and TRBJ2-1, with D possibly being TRBD2 (6 bases). The TCR comes from a man aged 30 to 39 in good health and CMV-seronegative. The sample consisted of PBMCs. CDR3 coding DNA: TGTGCCAGCAGCCCGATAGGAGCGGGCACCTACAATGAGCAGTTCTTC. Protein product: CASSPIGAGTYNEQFF. The full variable domain, in which reference TRBV7-8 and TRBJ2-1 provide the parts outside the CDR3, is GAGVSQSPRYKVAKRGQDVALRCDPISGHVSLFWYQQALGQGPEFLTYFQNEAQLDKSGLPSDRFFAERPEGSVSTLKIQRTQQEDSAVYLCASSPIGAGTYNEQFFGPGTRLTVL.